Below, 30 T cell receptor beta chains from the same sample are listed, as sequenced in a study of cytomegalovirus exposure and HLA in healthy donors (dated by TCRdb to 2017 to 2019). Preparation of the library involved the immunoSEQ multiplex PCR assay. For the multiplex PCR, a mixture combining 60 forward primers for TCR Vbeta segments and 13 reverse primers for TCR Jbeta segments was used. Not all clones reach the TCRdb copy of this immuneACCESS table, which keeps in-frame sequences only. Checked studies attribute under half of the gap to unresolved V genes and leave the rest unexplained. This sample lists about 170,000 clones; approximately 81% were detected once. The ten largest make up approximately 1.5% of the sample. Source material: PBMCs. The receptor source for this set is a male donor in good health and CMV-seronegative.

This chain links TRBV7-2 with TRBJ2-1, with 9 bases aligning to TRBD2. The CDR3 runs to 16 residues. The J segment lost 6 bases and the V segment lost 1 base, leaving 7 bases of the junction unmatched. Germline assignment: CDR1 SGHTA and CDR2 FQGNSA. The CDR3 reads CASSLGGGRAFNEQFF. CDR3 DNA sequence: TGTGCCAGCAGCTTAGGGGGCGGGAGGGCCTTCAATGAGCAGTTCTTC.

This rearrangement joins TRBV14 to TRBJ1-1, with 7 bases fitting TRBD1. CDR1 and CDR2 from the germline V gene are SGHDN and FVKESK. V shed 1 base, J shed 1 base, and the junction held 0 bases outside the gene matches. This CDR3 has 14 amino acids. CDR3 coding DNA: TGTGCCAGCAGCCAAGGGACAGGGAACACTGAAGCTTTCTTT. Its translation is CASSQGTGNTEAFF.

In this sample, this clone turned up once. This rearrangement joins TRBV28 to TRBJ2-1; possible D gene TRBD1, 5 bases. The V end was cut by 3 bases, the J end by 6 bases, with 12 bases between. The CDR3 consists of 14 residues. The germline V gene has CDR1 MDHEN and CDR2 SYDVKM. CDR3 protein: CASSFQGVINEQFF. CDR3 DNA: TGTGCCAGCAGTTTTCAGGGCGTCATCAATGAGCAGTTCTTC.

J is TRBJ1-3 and V is TRBV7-3; maybe TRBD1 (5 bases). The V end lost 5 bases, the J end lost 2 bases, and 13 bases lay between the germline ends. The CDR3 extends over 15 amino acids. Germline CDR1 and CDR2: SGHTA and FQGTGA. CDR3 nucleotide sequence: TGTGCCAGCAGCACAAACGGGGGGACTGGAAACACCATATATTTT. It specifies CASSTNGGTGNTIYF.

The chain joins TRBV5-4 to TRBJ2-2, with 9 bases identical to TRBD1. Per germline, CDR1 SGHNT and CDR2 YYREEE (reference sequence). J lost 4 bases, V lost 2 bases, and 6 bases had no gene match. The CDR3 is 16 residues long. In nucleotides, the CDR3 is TGTGCCAGCAGCTTCGGGACAGGGATGACCACCGGGGAGCTGTTTTTT. The encoded protein is CASSFGTGMTTGELFF.

This chain connects TRBV6-6 to TRBJ1-2, with D uncertain. V was trimmed by 4 bases and J by 7 bases, leaving 19 bases between them. The germline CDR1 and CDR2 sequences are MNHNY and SVGAGI (reference sequence). There are 15 residues in the CDR3. The CDR3 here is CASSSGQSALGGYTF. The CDR3 DNA is TGTGCCAGCAGTTCTGGGCAATCAGCCCTGGGTGGCTACACCTTC.

This chain uses TRBV5-6 with TRBJ2-3; possible D gene TRBD2, 5 bases. This CDR3 is 16 amino acids long. Germline loops: CDR1 SGHDT, CDR2 YYEEEE. The V end was cut by 0 bases, the J end by 3 bases, with 14 bases between. The DNA for the CDR3 is TGTGCCAGCAGCTTGGTGGGGAGTAGGCGGACAGATACGCAGTATTTT. Translated, it gives CASSLVGSRRTDTQYF. Drawing the rest from reference TRBV5-6 and TRBJ2-3, the complete variable domain is DAGVTQSPTHLIKTRGQQVTLRCSPKSGHDTVSWYQQALGQGPQFIFQYYEEEERQRGNFPDRFSGHQFPNYSSELNVNALLLGDSALYLCASSLVGSRRTDTQYFGPGTRLTVL.

CDR3 nucleotide sequence: TGTGCCAGCAGCTTGGCTATACTAGCGGAACGTTACAATGAGCAGTTCTTC. The encoded protein is CASSLAILAERYNEQFF. The V call is TRBV13, the J call TRBJ2-1, with TRBD2 matching 8 bases. The CDR3 sequence is 17 residues long. Germline CDR1 PRHDT, CDR2 FYEKMQ (reference sequence). With 3 bases clipped from V and 4 bases from J, the junction kept 11 bases outside the gene matches.

V is TRBV5-6 and J is TRBJ2-4; D possibly corresponds to TRBD2 (5 bases). Trimming removed 0 bases from V and 0 bases from J, with 7 bases in between. This CDR3 comprises 15 residues. Germline V gene data show CDR1 as SGHDT and CDR2 as YYEEEE. The CDR3 DNA reads TGTGCCAGCAGCTTGGGAAGCGGAGCCAAAAACATTCAGTACTTC. Amino acids: CASSLGSGAKNIQYF.

This chain joins TRBV9 and TRBJ2-5, with 11 nucleotides matching TRBD1. Trimming took 0 bases from V and 5 from J; bases not matched to a gene: 6. CDR3 size: 16 residues. Germline lookup yields CDR1 SGDLS and CDR2 YYNGEE. In DNA, the CDR3 is TGTGCCAGCAGCGTAGTTGGGACAGGGGGTTGGGAGACCCAGTACTTC. Protein product: CASSVVGTGGWETQYF. The full variable domain, its missing parts supplied by reference TRBV9 and TRBJ2-5, is DSGVTQTPKHLITATGQRVTLRCSPRSGDLSVYWYQQSLDQGLQFLIQYYNGEERAKGNILERFSAQQFPDLHSELNLSSLELGDSALYFCASSVVGTGGWETQYFGPGTRLLVL.

The CDR3 DNA is TGTGCCAGCAGCCCCCTACAGGGGGTGCCCACTGAAGCTTTCTTT. It translates to CASSPLQGVPTEAFF. The rearrangement joins TRBV9 to TRBJ1-1; 8 bases agree with TRBD1. V lost 4 bases, J lost 4 bases, and 9 bases stayed unmatched. CDR1 is SGDLS, CDR2 YYNGEE, per germline. This CDR3 contains 15 residues.

The chain carries TRBV5-1 and TRBJ1-4; D is ambiguous. CDR3 length equals 15 residues. Trimming shortened V by 0 bases and J by 0 bases, and 6 bases separated the two germline ends. CDR1 and CDR2 from the germline V gene are SGHRS and YFSETQ. The CDR3 spells CASSLGATTNEKLFF. DNA of the CDR3: TGCGCCAGCAGCTTGGGGGCAACAACTAATGAAAAACTGTTTTTT.

The chain combines TRBV6-6 with TRBJ2-7; 12 bases align to TRBD2. Trimming at V came to 2 bases and at J to 11 bases, leaving 10 bases not matched to a gene. From germline, CDR1 is MNHNY and CDR2 SVGAGI (reference sequence). This CDR3 has 15 amino acids. For the CDR3, the DNA is TGTGCCAGCAGTTACCGCGACCGGACTAGCGGGAAGGAGTACTTC. As protein: CASSYRDRTSGKEYF.

CDR3 sequence (DNA): TGTGCCAGCAGCCGGGAACTAACGAACACCGGGGAGCTGTTTTTT. Its protein is CASSRELTNTGELFF. The V and J genes are TRBV11-1 and TRBJ2-2; a weak D match, TRBD2 (5 bases). Germline values: CDR1 SGHAT, CDR2 FQDESV (reference sequence). The CDR3 sequence is 15 residues long. Trimming pared 5 bases from V and 0 bases from J, leaving 10 bases between.

The chain employs TRBV6-1 and TRBJ2-2; 7 bases match TRBD1. Germline trimming cut 4 bases from V and 0 bases from J; bases unmatched to any gene: 5. This CDR3 is built from 16 residues. Per the germline V gene, CDR1 is MNHNS and CDR2 is SASEGT. The CDR3 coding sequence is TGTGCCAGCAGTGCTAGACAGGGATCGAACACCGGGGAGCTGTTTTTT. Protein sequence: CASSARQGSNTGELFF.

The chain's CDR3 is CASSLEGTTKETQYF. In DNA form, the CDR3 reads TGCGCCAGCAGCTTGGAAGGGACTACTAAAGAGACCCAGTACTTC. The chain recombines TRBV5-1 with TRBJ2-5, with 7 bases lining up with TRBD2. Trimming took 0 bases from V and 3 from J; bases not matched to a gene: 5. The CDR3 runs to 15 residues. The germline CDR1 and CDR2 sequences are SGHRS and YFSETQ.

This sequence joins TRBV10-3 and TRBJ2-7; tentative D call: TRBD1 (7 bases). CDR1 ENHRY and CDR2 SYGVKD come from the germline V gene. This CDR3 is 14 amino acids long. With 6 bases removed from V and 4 bases from J, the gap between germline ends came to 16 bases. CDR3 loop: CAISRGTDDYEQYF. The CDR3 region has the DNA TGTGCCATCAGCCGCGGGACAGATGATTACGAGCAGTACTTC.

The DNA of the CDR3 is TGTGCCAGCAGCCCAACTCTACTAGCGGGGACCTACAATGAGCAGTTCTTC. Its protein product is CASSPTLLAGTYNEQFF. The chain is built from TRBV9 and TRBJ2-1, with 10 bases identical to TRBD2. Trimming at V came to 4 bases and at J to 2 bases, leaving 9 bases not matched to a gene. From germline, CDR1 is SGDLS and CDR2 YYNGEE. The CDR3 runs 17 residues.

This chain links TRBV14 with TRBJ2-5, with no clear D. Trimming removed 4 bases at V and 3 bases at J, with 12 bases between. Germline V gene data show CDR1 as SGHDN and CDR2 as FVKESK. The CDR3 totals 14 residues. CDR3 loop: CASSLPLGEETQYF. CDR3 DNA sequence: TGTGCCAGCAGCCTCCCGCTTGGAGAAGAGACCCAGTACTTC. The full variable domain, its missing parts supplied by reference TRBV14 and TRBJ2-5, is EAGVTQFPSHSVIEKGQTVTLRCDPISGHDNLYWYRRVMGKEIKFLLHFVKESKQDESGMPNNRFLAERTGGTYSTLKVQPAELEDSGVYFCASSLPLGEETQYFGPGTRLLVL.

The chain carries TRBV5-6 and TRBJ1-4; a possible D gene is TRBD1 (5 bases). V was cut by 0 bases and J by 8 bases, with 14 bases left in between. The length of the CDR3 is 15 residues. In germline, CDR1 is SGHDT, CDR2 YYEEEE. Here the CDR3 DNA reads TGTGCCAGCAGCTTGGTAGGGCAGGGAAAAGAAAAACTGTTTTTT. It translates to CASSLVGQGKEKLFF.

The J gene is TRBJ2-3, the V gene TRBV14, with D hard to call. The germline V and J ends were trimmed by 0 bases and 2 bases, with 9 bases remaining between them. Germline V lookup: CDR1 SGHDN, CDR2 FVKESK. This CDR3 contains 15 residues. The chain's CDR3 is CASSQEFQFTDTQYF. The CDR3 nucleotides are TGTGCCAGCAGCCAAGAGTTTCAGTTCACAGATACGCAGTATTTT.

V and J are TRBV14 and TRBJ2-5; 8 positions agree with TRBD2. J was trimmed by 7 bases and V by 2 bases; bases with no gene match: 9. The CDR3 loop spans 15 amino acids. Germline V gene data show CDR1 as SGHDN and CDR2 as FVKESK. In DNA, the CDR3 is TGTGCCAGCAGCCAAACTCGGGGGGGCCACGGGACCCAGTACTTC. This sequence encodes CASSQTRGGHGTQYF.

The chain is built from TRBV7-2 and TRBJ1-1; TRBD1 might be the D (5 bases). V was cut by 0 bases and J by 11 bases, with 13 bases left in between. The germline gives CDR1 SGHTA, CDR2 FQGNSA. The CDR3 totals 13 residues. CDR3 residues: CASSLAWVGVAFF. CDR3 nucleotide sequence: TGTGCCAGCAGCTTAGCGTGGGTAGGGGTGGCTTTCTTT.

The genes are TRBV6-5 and TRBJ2-1; D not resolved. Trimming took 4 bases from V and 8 from J, leaving 6 bases between them. This CDR3 has 11 residues. Germline V gives CDR1 MNHEY, CDR2 SVGAGI. The CDR3 loop is CASSSLDEQFF. The CDR3 bases are TGTGCCAGCAGTTCCCTCGATGAGCAGTTCTTC.

This clone turned up a few times. The CDR3 DNA follows: TGTGCCAGCAGTTTAGCGGGAGGGCCCTACGAGCAGTACTTC. This sequence encodes CASSLAGGPYEQYF. The J gene is TRBJ2-7, the V gene TRBV28; 9 bases fit TRBD2. Trimming took 2 bases from V and 2 from J; bases not matched to a gene: 1. CDR3 length: 14 residues. Germline CDR1 is MDHEN and CDR2 is SYDVKM.

This chain links TRBV4-1 with TRBJ1-4; TRBD1 agrees at 8 bases. CDR3 length: 14 amino acids. Germline CDR1 and CDR2: MGHRA and YSYEKL. Unmatched junction bases numbered 6, after V lost 1 base and J lost 11 bases. Here the CDR3 reads CASSQAGQGAKLFF. The CDR3 DNA sequence: TGCGCCAGCAGCCAAGCGGGTCAGGGGGCGAAACTGTTTTTT.

The chain combines TRBV6-1 with TRBJ2-3, with D tentatively TRBD1 (5 bases). The CDR3 totals 12 residues. Germline V gives CDR1 MNHNS, CDR2 SASEGT. With 1 base removed from V and 6 bases from J, the gap between germline ends came to 5 bases. The CDR3: CASSEEGDTQYF. The CDR3 DNA reads TGTGCCAGCAGTGAAGAGGGGGATACGCAGTATTTT.

The chain links TRBV18 to TRBJ2-4; D is possibly TRBD2 (6 bases). CDR1 KGHSH and CDR2 LQKENI come from the germline V gene. The CDR3 extends over 16 amino acids. Trimming pared 5 bases from V and 0 bases from J, leaving 14 bases between. The CDR3 coding sequence is TGTGCCAGCTCATATGGGGGGACGGTAGCCAAAAACATTCAGTACTTC. This gives the protein CASSYGGTVAKNIQYF.

This clone was detected only once. The CDR3 nucleotides are TGTGCCAGTAGTTCGACTAGCGGGGGAACCGAGGCGCAGTATTTT. The encoded protein is CASSSTSGGTEAQYF. The chain combines TRBV19 with TRBJ2-3; TRBD2 agrees at 12 bases. The CDR3 runs 15 residues. J was trimmed by 10 bases and V by 5 bases; bases with no gene match: 10. Germline V gene sequence: CDR1 LNHDA, CDR2 SQIVND (reference sequence). Together with reference TRBV19 and TRBJ2-3, the CDR3 gives the full variable domain: DGGITQSPKYLFRKEGQNVTLSCEQNLNHDAMYWYRQDPGQGLRLIYYSQIVNDFQKGDIAEGYSVSREKKESFPLTVTSAQKNPTAFYLCASSSTSGGTEAQYFGPGTRLTVL.

The chain uses TRBV7-9 and TRBJ2-3, with TRBD1 matching over 9 bases. CDR1 and CDR2 from the germline V gene are SEHNR and FQNEAQ (reference sequence). Germline trimming cut 1 base from V and 4 bases from J; bases unmatched to any gene: 6. CDR3 length: 16 residues. CDR3 bases: TGTGCCAGCAGCTTAGGGGACAGGGTTAGGGCAGATACGCAGTATTTT. Amino acids: CASSLGDRVRADTQYF.